The 24 T cell receptor beta chains below come from one sample, sequenced in a study of T-cell memory formation after mild COVID-19. TCRdb reanalysed the 5' RACE reads using MiXCR and keeps one entry per CDR3 protein. The sample shows fewer than 550,000 distinct CDR3 sequences, roughly 20% of them seen only once. The sequencing sample was made of PBMCs or a T cell subset sorted from them (not recorded which). These receptors were taken from an adult woman who had mild COVID-19 (a few samples of this study predate the infection). Cell type and time point are not known.

The table lists this clonotype with a few counts. The CDR3 nucleotides are TGTGCTAGTGGTTTGTCTCCGCCGCGGGGGAGGCCCGGGGAGCTGTTTTTT. Amino acids: CASGLSPPRGRPGELFF. The chain uses TRBV12-5 and TRBJ2-2; 7 bases match TRBD2. Germline V CDR1 and CDR2: LGHNT, FRNRAP. V lost 2 bases to trimming and J lost 6 bases; unmatched junction nucleotides: 12. The CDR3 consists of 17 residues.

This chain joins TRBV28 and TRBJ1-1; D is perhaps TRBD1 (6 bases). The V gene's germline CDR1 is MDHEN and CDR2 SYDVKM. There are 16 residues in the CDR3. V was pared by 2 bases and J by 5 bases, with 18 bases between. The CDR3 protein is CASSLDSRGLGTEAFF. DNA of the CDR3: TGTGCCAGCAGTTTAGACAGCAGGGGATTGGGGACTGAAGCTTTCTTT.

This clonotype was recorded many times. The V and J genes are TRBV20-1 and TRBJ1-1, with TRBD1 matching over 7 bases. Trimming cost V 8 bases and J 5 bases; bases outside gene matches: 8. The germline V gene encodes CDR1 DFQATT and CDR2 SNEGSKA (reference sequence). The CDR3 contains 12 residues. This CDR3 is CSLHDRATEAFF. The CDR3 coding sequence is TGCAGTCTACACGACAGGGCAACTGAAGCTTTCTTT.

The V gene is TRBV4-2, the J gene TRBJ2-7; 7 bases are shared with TRBD1. Germline lookup yields CDR1 LGHNA and CDR2 YNFKEQ. The V segment lost 1 base and the J segment 0 bases; nucleotides outside the gene matches: 6. The CDR3 is 16 amino acids. The CDR3 region has the DNA TGTGCCAGCAGCCAAGCCAGGGGACAGAGCTCCTACGAGCAGTACTTC. Translated: CASSQARGQSSYEQYF.

This chain joins TRBV5-5 and TRBJ1-4; D is unclear. The CDR3 has 15 amino acids. The germline V gene encodes CDR1 SGHKS and CDR2 YYEKEE (reference sequence). Trimming shortened V by 4 bases and J by 5 bases, and 15 bases separated the two germline ends. The CDR3 bases are TGTGCCAGCAGCCCGGGCGTGGCTCTCAATGAAAAACTGTTTTTT. Translation: CASSPGVALNEKLFF.

The chain joins TRBV7-6 to TRBJ2-7; D possibly matches TRBD1 or TRBD2 (6 bases each). Trimming left V 5 bases short and J 4 bases short, with 18 bases between. The germline gives CDR1 SGHVS, CDR2 FNYEAQ. This CDR3 has 15 amino acids. The CDR3 here is CASSLTGGYSYEQYF. DNA for the CDR3: TGTGCCAGCAGCCTTACCGGGGGCTACTCATACGAGCAGTACTTC. Full variable domain (rest looked up from reference TRBV7-6 and TRBJ2-7): GAGVSQSPRYKVTKRGQDVALRCDPISGHVSLYWYRQALGQGPEFLTYFNYEAQQDKSGLPNDRFSAERPEGSISTLTIQRTEQRDSAMYRCASSLTGGYSYEQYFGPGTRLTVT.

In this sample, this clonotype turned up many times. In DNA, the CDR3 is TGTGCCAGCAGCTTATCGAGGGGCTCCTACAATGAGCAGTTCTTC. As protein: CASSLSRGSYNEQFF. This chain uses TRBV7-2 with TRBJ2-1; the D call may be TRBD1 or TRBD2 (5 bases each). Trimming cost V 2 bases and J 0 bases, with 8 bases left between them. Germline V CDR1 and CDR2: SGHTA, FQGNSA. This CDR3 contains 15 residues.

In this sample, this clonotype turned up a few times. This sequence joins TRBV19 and TRBJ1-2; no firm D call. CDR1 and CDR2 from the germline V gene are LNHDA and SQIVND (reference sequence). Deletions cut 2 bases from V and 0 bases from J, with 13 bases between. The CDR3 runs to 16 residues. The CDR3 DNA reads TGTGCCAGTAGTATAATCGGACGGAAATCTAACTATGGCTACACCTTC. It specifies CASSIIGRKSNYGYTF. Filled out from reference TRBV19 and TRBJ1-2, the complete variable domain reads DGGITQSPKYLFRKEGQNVTLSCEQNLNHDAMYWYRQDPGQGLRLIYYSQIVNDFQKGDIAEGYSVSREKKESFPLTVTSAQKNPTAFYLCASSIIGRKSNYGYTFGSGTRLTVV.

The J gene is TRBJ2-2, the V gene TRBV24-1, with TRBD2 as a possible D gene (6 bases). V gave up 0 bases and J gave up 3 bases, with 13 bases separating them. Germline V CDR1 and CDR2: KGHDR, SFDVKD. The CDR3 has 17 residues. The CDR3 bases are TGTGCCACCAGTGATTTGCAGGCGGGGCACTACACCGGGGAGCTGTTTTTT. Translation: CATSDLQAGHYTGELFF.

In this sample, this clonotype turned up a few times. The chain carries TRBV4-1 and TRBJ2-5; 15 nucleotides align to TRBD2. This CDR3 is 18 amino acids long. Unmatched junction bases numbered 7, after V lost 4 bases and J lost 1 base. Germline V gene sequence: CDR1 MGHRA, CDR2 YSYEKL. CDR3 sequence: CASSLGTSGGRPQETQYF. The CDR3, as DNA: TGCGCCAGCAGCCTCGGGACTAGCGGGGGGCGACCCCAAGAGACCCAGTACTTC.

The J gene is TRBJ1-2, the V gene TRBV6-1, with a tentative D call TRBD1 (5 bases). V lost 7 bases and J lost 4, with 16 bases in between. Germline V CDR1 and CDR2: MNHNS, SASEGT. This CDR3 is built from 14 residues. CDR3 amino acids: CASIRQGGLYGYTF. Here the CDR3 DNA reads TGTGCCAGCATAAGGCAGGGAGGACTCTATGGCTACACCTTC.

The V and J genes are TRBV5-4 and TRBJ1-2; 9 nucleotides agree with TRBD1. This CDR3 contains 15 residues. The J segment lost 4 bases and the V segment lost 4 bases, leaving 8 bases of the junction unmatched. In germline, CDR1 is SGHNT, CDR2 YYREEE (reference sequence). This chain's CDR3 is CASSANRGLGYGYTF. As DNA, the CDR3 is TGTGCCAGCAGCGCAAACAGGGGGCTCGGCTATGGCTACACCTTC.

This clonotype was seen a few times. V usage is TRBV30 and J usage is TRBJ1-2; 8 bases map to TRBD1. V dropped 6 bases and J dropped 4; count of bases not matched to a gene: 4. This CDR3 is built from 12 residues. In germline, CDR1 is GTSNPN, CDR2 SVGIG (reference sequence). CDR3 coding DNA: TGTGCCTGTAGGACAGGGTCCTATGGCTACACCTTC. Its protein is CACRTGSYGYTF.

V and J are TRBV27 and TRBJ1-2; D not certain. Germline CDR1 reads MNHEY; CDR2 reads SMNVEV (reference sequence). This CDR3 contains 14 residues. The germline V and J ends were trimmed by 1 base and 6 bases, with 12 bases remaining between them. The CDR3 here is CASSLWASSDGYTF. CDR3 DNA: TGTGCCAGCAGTTTATGGGCCAGTTCAGATGGCTACACCTTC.

In its sample, this clonotype was seen a few times. The chain employs TRBV2 and TRBJ2-5, with D possibly being TRBD2 (6 bases). Germline values: CDR1 SNHLY, CDR2 FYNNEI. Trimming shortened V by 8 bases and J by 1 base, and 17 bases separated the two germline ends. The CDR3 has 15 residues. The CDR3 DNA follows: TGTGCCAGCCACCCTGCGGGGCGCAGCCAAGAGACCCAGTACTTC. Amino acid sequence: CASHPAGRSQETQYF.

This clonotype was seen a handful of times. This chain connects TRBV12-3 or TRBV12-4 to TRBJ2-3, with 7 bases identical to TRBD1. V lost 1 base, J lost 5 bases, and 6 bases stayed unmatched. This CDR3 is 15 amino acids long. The CDR3 region has the DNA TGTGCCAGCAGTTTAGGAGGGGGCGCGGGAGATACGCAGTATTTT. Protein product: CASSLGGGAGDTQYF.

This clonotype was counted many times. The chain recombines TRBV6-2 or TRBV6-3 with TRBJ2-7; the match to TRBD2 covers 8 bases. J was trimmed by 1 base and V by 7 bases; bases with no gene match: 9. In germline, CDR1 is MNHEY, CDR2 SVGEGT. This CDR3 spans 15 amino acids. The CDR3 bases are TGTGCCAGCAACCCGAGCGGGAGTAAATCCTACGAGCAGTACTTC. Encoded protein: CASNPSGSKSYEQYF.

A few counts support this clonotype. The chain has TRBV27 and TRBJ2-7; TRBD2 aligns across 8 bases. The CDR3 length is 14 residues. V shed 4 bases and J 6 bases; nucleotides not matched to a gene: 8. The germline gives CDR1 MNHEY, CDR2 SMNVEV (reference sequence). The CDR3: CASSYSGGPGEQYF. The CDR3 DNA reads TGTGCCAGCAGTTACTCGGGAGGGCCGGGCGAGCAGTACTTC.

The genes are TRBV7-2 and TRBJ2-3, with a weak D call TRBD2 (6 bases). Trimming pared 5 bases from V and 0 bases from J, leaving 15 bases between. Germline assignment: CDR1 SGHTA and CDR2 FQGNSA. The CDR3 runs 16 residues. Here the CDR3 DNA reads TGTGCCAGCAGCCTGGGGAGCGGGTCCAGCACAGATACGCAGTATTTT. Its protein product is CASSLGSGSSTDTQYF.

The V gene is TRBV3-1, the J gene TRBJ1-2; no firm D call. CDR3 length: 13 amino acids. V was cut by 1 base and J by 7 bases, with 10 bases left in between. From germline, CDR1 is LGHDT and CDR2 YNNKEL (reference sequence). Here the CDR3 DNA reads TGTGCCAGCAGCCAAGGCTCATCCGGTGGCTACACCTTC. Protein: CASSQGSSGGYTF.

V gene TRBV4-1 combines with J gene TRBJ1-2; D call uncertain. V lost 0 bases to trimming and J lost 0 bases, with 11 bases between them. This CDR3 spans 16 amino acids. CDR1 is MGHRA and CDR2 is YSYEKL in the germline V gene. The chain's CDR3 is CASSQEGTVANYGYTF. The CDR3 coding sequence is TGCGCCAGCAGCCAAGAAGGCACAGTAGCTAACTATGGCTACACCTTC.

This clonotype was detected a few times. V usage is TRBV4-1 and J usage is TRBJ1-4; D remains unclear. The V and J ends lost 5 bases and 0 bases respectively, with 10 bases between them. CDR3 length equals 15 residues. Germline V gene lookup returns CDR1 MGHRA and CDR2 YSYEKL. CDR3 loop: CASSSRRSTNEKLFF. In DNA, the CDR3 is TGCGCCAGCAGCTCGCGGCGGTCAACTAATGAAAAACTGTTTTTT.

The DNA for the CDR3 is TGTGCCAGTAGGCTAGCGGGAGCGACCGGGGAGCTGTTTTTT. This encodes CASRLAGATGELFF. The genes are TRBV19 and TRBJ2-2; 10 bases map to TRBD2. The germline V gene encodes CDR1 LNHDA and CDR2 SQIVND (reference sequence). V trimming: 6 bases; J trimming: 5 bases; junction bases outside the gene matches: 3. This CDR3 has 14 residues.

The chain recombines TRBV4-2 with TRBJ2-7, with D unclear. This CDR3 contains 16 residues. Trimming left V 1 base short and J 2 bases short, with 15 bases between. Germline V gene data show CDR1 as LGHNA and CDR2 as YNFKEQ. This CDR3 is CASSQGKFDTAYEQYF. For the CDR3, the DNA is TGTGCCAGCAGCCAAGGGAAGTTCGACACAGCCTACGAGCAGTACTTC.